This T cell receptor (beta chain) was captured by sequencing in a study of cytomegalovirus exposure and HLA in healthy donors. Study findings and constraints: In a later analysis, TCR beta V- and J-gene trimming showed a link to a missense DCLRE1C variant. Through in vitro validation, three CMV-associated chains were shown to be specific for CMV antigens. It was taken for granted in presence/absence analyses that sequencing depth across donors was roughly uniform. The authors judged a highly shared variant cluster likely a sequencing artifact.

In its sample, this clone was seen a few times. Its target is unknown. The study ran its PCR with 60 Vbeta and 13 Jbeta primers. Using immunoSEQ multiplex PCR, the repertoire was profiled, and TCRdb retains in-frame clones only, with some absent. Of some 70,000 clones in the sample, less than 70% were seen once. The sequenced sample was PBMCs. The sequence derives from a woman between 25 and 40 years old in good health and CMV-seronegative.

The CDR3 DNA reads TGTGCCAGCCCCCCCGAGGGCCTGAACAATGAGCAGTTCTTC. It translates to CASPPEGLNNEQFF. The chain recombines TRBV2 with TRBJ2-1; D is possibly TRBD2 (5 bases). CDR3 length equals 14 residues. Germline CDR1 reads SNHLY; CDR2 reads FYNNEI. V was cut by 8 bases and J by 5 bases, with 16 bases left in between.